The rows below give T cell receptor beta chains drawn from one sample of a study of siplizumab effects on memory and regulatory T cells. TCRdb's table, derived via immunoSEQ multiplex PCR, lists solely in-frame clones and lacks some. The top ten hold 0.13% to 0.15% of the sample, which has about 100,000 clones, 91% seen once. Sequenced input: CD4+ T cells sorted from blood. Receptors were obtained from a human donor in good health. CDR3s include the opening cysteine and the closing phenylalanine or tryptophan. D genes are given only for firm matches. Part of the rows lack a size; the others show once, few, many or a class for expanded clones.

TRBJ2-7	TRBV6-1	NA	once	TGTGCCAGCACGGGTTTGTACGAGCAGTACTTC	CASTGLYEQYF
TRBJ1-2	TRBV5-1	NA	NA	TGCGCCAGCAGCGGGGGACGGGGTTCCGATGGCTACACCTTC	CASSGGRGSDGYTF
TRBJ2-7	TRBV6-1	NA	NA	TGTGCCAGCAGTTTTGACAGAGACGAGCAGTACTTC	CASSFDRDEQYF
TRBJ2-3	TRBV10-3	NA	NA	TGTGCCATCAGTGAGTCCGGACCTGGCACAGATACGCAGTATTTT	CAISESGPGTDTQYF
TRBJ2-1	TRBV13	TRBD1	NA	TGTGCCAGCAGCTCGTCCGGGACAGGGTTTCACAATGAGCAGTTCTTC	CASSSSGTGFHNEQFF
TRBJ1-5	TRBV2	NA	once	TGTGCCAGCAGTTCCGGGACGGTTTCCAATCAGCCCCAGCATTTT	CASSSGTVSNQPQHF
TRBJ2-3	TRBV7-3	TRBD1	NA	TGTGCCAGCAGCTTCTTGGGACAGACTAGCACAGATACGCAGTATTTT	CASSFLGQTSTDTQYF
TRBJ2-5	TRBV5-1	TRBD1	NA	TGCGCCAGCAGGTATACAGGGGAAGAGACCCAGTACTTC	CASRYTGEETQYF
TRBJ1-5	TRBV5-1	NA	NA	TGCGCCAGCAGCTTGGGACAGATGAATAGCAATCAGCCCCAGCATTTT	CASSLGQMNSNQPQHF
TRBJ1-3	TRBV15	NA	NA	TGTGCCACCAGCAACTCGGGGGACCCTGGAAACACCATATATTTT	CATSNSGDPGNTIYF
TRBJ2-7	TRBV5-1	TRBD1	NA	TGCGCCAGCAGCTCGCAGGGGGCCCAAAACGAGCAGTACTTC	CASSSQGAQNEQYF
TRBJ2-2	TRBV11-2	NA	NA	TGTGCCAGCAGCTTAGGGGCTGGAACAGGGGAGCTGTTTTTT	CASSLGAGTGELFF
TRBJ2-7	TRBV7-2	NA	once	TGTGCCAGCAGGCTGGATGCGTCCTACGAGCAGTACTTC	CASRLDASYEQYF
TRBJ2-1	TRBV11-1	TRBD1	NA	TGTGCCAGCAGCTTAGCGGACAGGGTGGGCAATGAGCAGTTCTTC	CASSLADRVGNEQFF
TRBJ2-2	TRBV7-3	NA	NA	TGTGCCAGCAGCTTAGGAGCGCACACCGGGGAGCTGTTTTTT	CASSLGAHTGELFF
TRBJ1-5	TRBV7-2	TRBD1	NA	TGTGCCAGCAGCCCACAGACAGGGGCTTATCAGCCCCAGCATTTT	CASSPQTGAYQPQHF
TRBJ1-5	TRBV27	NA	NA	TGTGCCACCGGTCAAAGGGAGGGGCCCCAGCCCCAGCATTTT	CATGQREGPQPQHF
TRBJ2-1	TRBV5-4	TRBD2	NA	TGTGCCAGCAGCGATAGACTAGCGGGGGGTTACAATGAGCAGTTCTTC	CASSDRLAGGYNEQFF
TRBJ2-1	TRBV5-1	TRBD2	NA	TGCGCCAGCAGTCGAAGCGGGGGCAATGAGCAGTTCTTC	CASSRSGGNEQFF
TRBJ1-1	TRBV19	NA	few	TGTGCCAGCGGTGATTACACTGAAGCTTTCTTT	CASGDYTEAFF
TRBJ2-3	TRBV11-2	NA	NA	TGTGCCAGCAGCTTATCCAGCGGGCTAAGCACAGATACGCAGTATTTT	CASSLSSGLSTDTQYF
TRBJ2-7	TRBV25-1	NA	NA	TGTGCCAGCAGCCGACAGTATGGCGAGCAGTACTTC	CASSRQYGEQYF
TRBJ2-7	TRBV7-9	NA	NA	TGTGCCAGCAGCAAAGACCACGAGCAGTACTTC	CASSKDHEQYF
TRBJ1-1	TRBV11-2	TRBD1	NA	TGTGCCAGCAGCTTACGCGACAGGGCGAACACTGAAGCTTTCTTT	CASSLRDRANTEAFF
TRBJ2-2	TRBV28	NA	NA	TGTGCCAGCAGTTACCCCGGGACAAAGAGCGGGGAGCTGTTTTTT	CASSYPGTKSGELFF
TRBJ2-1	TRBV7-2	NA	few	TGTGCCAGCAGCTCCCGGGGCGGGGCCTACAATGAGCAGTTCTTC	CASSSRGGAYNEQFF
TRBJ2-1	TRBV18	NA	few	TGTGCCAGCTCACCAACGGCTGGCTACAATGAGCAGTTCTTC	CASSPTAGYNEQFF
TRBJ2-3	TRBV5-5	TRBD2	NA	TGTGCCAGCAGCTTCCTCTGGGGGCGACTAGCGGGGACAGATACGCAGTATTTT	CASSFLWGRLAGTDTQYF
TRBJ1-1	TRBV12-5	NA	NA	TGTGCTAGTGGTTTGAACAGGGCAACTGAAGCTTTCTTT	CASGLNRATEAFF
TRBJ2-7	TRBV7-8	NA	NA	TGTGCCAGCAGCTTAGAAAGGGGCAGTGGCACCTACGAGCAGTACTTC	CASSLERGSGTYEQYF
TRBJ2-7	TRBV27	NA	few	TGTGCCAGCCGCGGGCCCTACGAGCAGTACTTC	CASRGPYEQYF
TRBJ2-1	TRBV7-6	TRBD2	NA	TGTGCCAGCAGGAACGGGGGGGCCAATGAGCAGTTCTTC	CASRNGGANEQFF
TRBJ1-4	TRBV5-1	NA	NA	TGCGCCAGCAGACAGGACTCTAATGAAAAACTGTTTTTT	CASRQDSNEKLFF
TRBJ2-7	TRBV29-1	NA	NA	TGCAGCTTCCTCGGGAAGGTTGTCGACGAGCAGTACTTC	CSFLGKVVDEQYF
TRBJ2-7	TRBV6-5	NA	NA	TGTGCCAGCAGTCGGACTGCCCTCTACGAGCAGTACTTC	CASSRTALYEQYF
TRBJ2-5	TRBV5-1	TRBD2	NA	TGCGCCAGCAGCTTGGTAACGACTAGCGGGGGGGCCGGGGAGACCCAGTACTTC	CASSLVTTSGGAGETQYF
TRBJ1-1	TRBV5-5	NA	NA	TGTGCCAGCAGCTTGCAGCTGGGGGCGGCTTTCTTT	CASSLQLGAAFF
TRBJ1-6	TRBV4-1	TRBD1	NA	TGCGCCAGCAGCCCCACCTCGGACAGGGGAAGGCCAACCCTCCACTTT	CASSPTSDRGRPTLHF
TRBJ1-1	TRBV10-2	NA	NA	TGCGCCAGCCTCGCGGGGGGCGGGGGCACTGAAGCTTTCTTT	CASLAGGGGTEAFF
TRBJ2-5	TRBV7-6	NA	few	TGTGCCAGCAGCCCTACATCTGGGACCCAGTACTTC	CASSPTSGTQYF
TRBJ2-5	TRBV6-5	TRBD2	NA	TGTGCCAGCAGTTACTCAGCGGGGCAGGTCGGGGAGACCCAGTACTTC	CASSYSAGQVGETQYF
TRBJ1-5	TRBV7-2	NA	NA	TGTGCCAGCAGCTCGGGCCTTAATCAGCCCCAGCATTTT	CASSSGLNQPQHF
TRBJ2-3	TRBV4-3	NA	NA	TGCGCCAGCAGCCAAGATTCCCTAGCAGGGGCTAGTACGCAGTATTTT	CASSQDSLAGASTQYF
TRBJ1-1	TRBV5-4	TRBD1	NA	TGTGCCAGCAGCCAAACAGGGGGGAACACTGAAGCTTTCTTT	CASSQTGGNTEAFF
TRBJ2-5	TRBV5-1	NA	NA	TGCGCCAGCAGCTCACAGGGTCGCGAGACCCAGTACTTC	CASSSQGRETQYF
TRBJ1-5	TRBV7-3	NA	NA	TGTGCCAGCAGCTTAGGGGCGGCAGGGGATCAGCCCCAGCATTTT	CASSLGAAGDQPQHF
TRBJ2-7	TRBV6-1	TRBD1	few	TGTGCCAGCAGCCGGGACAGCCTCGGCCAGTACTTC	CASSRDSLGQYF
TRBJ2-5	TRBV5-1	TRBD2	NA	TGCGCCAGCAGCTTTGGGACTAGCGGGGGCCAAGAGACCCAGTACTTC	CASSFGTSGGQETQYF
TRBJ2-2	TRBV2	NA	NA	TGTGCCAGCGGGGTGGACACCGGGGAGCTGTTTTTT	CASGVDTGELFF
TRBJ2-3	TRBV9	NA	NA	TGTGCCAGCAGCGTAGACTCCATCCGCACAGATACGCAGTATTTT	CASSVDSIRTDTQYF
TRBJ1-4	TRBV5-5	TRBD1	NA	TGTGCCAGCAGCTCTACAGGGGCCCACCCGGGAAAACTGTTTTTT	CASSSTGAHPGKLFF
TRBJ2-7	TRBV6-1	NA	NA	TGTGCCAGCAGCCCGTGGCAGGGAGAGAGGGAGCAGTACTTC	CASSPWQGEREQYF